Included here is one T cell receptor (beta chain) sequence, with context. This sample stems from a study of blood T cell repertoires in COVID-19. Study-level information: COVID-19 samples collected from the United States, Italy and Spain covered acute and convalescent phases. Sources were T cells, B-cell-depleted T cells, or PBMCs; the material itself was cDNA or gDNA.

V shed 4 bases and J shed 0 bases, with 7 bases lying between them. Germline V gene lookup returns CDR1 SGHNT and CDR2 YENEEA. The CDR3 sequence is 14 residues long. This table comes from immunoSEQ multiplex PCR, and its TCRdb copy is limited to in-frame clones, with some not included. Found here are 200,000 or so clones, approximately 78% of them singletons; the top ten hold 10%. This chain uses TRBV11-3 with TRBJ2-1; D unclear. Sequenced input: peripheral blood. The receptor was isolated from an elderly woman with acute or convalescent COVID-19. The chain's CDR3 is CASSSASSYNEQFF. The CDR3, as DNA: TGTGCCAGCAGCTCCGCCAGCTCCTACAATGAGCAGTTCTTC. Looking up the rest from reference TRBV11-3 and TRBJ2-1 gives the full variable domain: EAGVVQSPRYKIIEKKQPVAFWCNPISGHNTLYWYLQNLGQGPELLIRYENEEAVDDSQLPKDRFSAERLKGVDSTLKIQPAELGDSAVYLCASSSASSYNEQFFGPGTRLTVL.